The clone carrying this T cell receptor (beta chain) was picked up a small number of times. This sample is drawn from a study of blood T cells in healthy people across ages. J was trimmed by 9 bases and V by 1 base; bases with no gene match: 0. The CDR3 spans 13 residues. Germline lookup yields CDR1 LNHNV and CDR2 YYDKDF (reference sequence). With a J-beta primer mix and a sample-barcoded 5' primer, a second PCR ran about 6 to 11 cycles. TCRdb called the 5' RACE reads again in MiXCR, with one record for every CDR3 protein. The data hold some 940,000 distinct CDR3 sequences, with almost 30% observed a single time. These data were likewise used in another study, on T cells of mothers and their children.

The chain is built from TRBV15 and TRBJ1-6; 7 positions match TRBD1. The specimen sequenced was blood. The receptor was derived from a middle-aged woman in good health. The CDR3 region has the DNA TGTGCCACCAGCAGAGGACAGGGTTCACCCCTCCACTTT. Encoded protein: CATSRGQGSPLHF.